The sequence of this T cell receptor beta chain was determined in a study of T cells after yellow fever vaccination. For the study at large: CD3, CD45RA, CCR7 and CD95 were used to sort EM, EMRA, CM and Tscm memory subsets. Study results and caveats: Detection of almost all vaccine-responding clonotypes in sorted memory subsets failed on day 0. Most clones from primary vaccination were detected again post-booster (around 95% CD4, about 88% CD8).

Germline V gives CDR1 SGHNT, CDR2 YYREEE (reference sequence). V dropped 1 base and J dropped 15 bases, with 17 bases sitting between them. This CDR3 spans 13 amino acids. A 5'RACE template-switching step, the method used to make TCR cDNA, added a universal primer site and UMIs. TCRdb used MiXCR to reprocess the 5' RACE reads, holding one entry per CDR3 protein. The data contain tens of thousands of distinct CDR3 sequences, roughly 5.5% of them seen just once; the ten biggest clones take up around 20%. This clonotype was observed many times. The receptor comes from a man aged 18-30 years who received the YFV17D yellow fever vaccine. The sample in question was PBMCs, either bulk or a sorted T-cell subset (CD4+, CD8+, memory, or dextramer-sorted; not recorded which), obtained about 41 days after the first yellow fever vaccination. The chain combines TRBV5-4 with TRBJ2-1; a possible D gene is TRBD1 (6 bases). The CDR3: CASSLFTGRAAFF. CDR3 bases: TGTGCCAGCAGCTTGTTCACAGGGCGAGCGGCGTTCTTC.